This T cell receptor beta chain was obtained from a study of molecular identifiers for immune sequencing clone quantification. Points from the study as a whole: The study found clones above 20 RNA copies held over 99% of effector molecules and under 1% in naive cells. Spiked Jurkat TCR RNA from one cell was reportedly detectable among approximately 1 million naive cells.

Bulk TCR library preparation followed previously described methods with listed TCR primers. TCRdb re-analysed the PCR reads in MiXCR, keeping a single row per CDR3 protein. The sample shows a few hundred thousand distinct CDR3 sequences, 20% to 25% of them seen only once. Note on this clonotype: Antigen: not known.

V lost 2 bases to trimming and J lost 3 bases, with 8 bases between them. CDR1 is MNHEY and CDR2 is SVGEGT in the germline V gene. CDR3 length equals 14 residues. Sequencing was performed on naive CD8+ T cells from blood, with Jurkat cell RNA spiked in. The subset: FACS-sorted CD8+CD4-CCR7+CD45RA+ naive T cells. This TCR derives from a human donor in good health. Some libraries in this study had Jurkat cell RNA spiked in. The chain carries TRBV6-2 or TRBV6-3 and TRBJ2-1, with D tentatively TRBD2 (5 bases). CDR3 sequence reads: CASSYVGVYNEQFF. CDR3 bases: TGTGCCAGCAGTTACGTGGGAGTCTACAATGAGCAGTTCTTC.